The rows below give T cell receptor beta chains drawn from one sample of a study of CXCR4 blockade with PD-1 therapy in pancreatic cancer. Using immunoSEQ multiplex PCR, the repertoire was profiled, and TCRdb retains in-frame clones only, with some absent. The sample holds 650 to 850 clones, about 46% seen once. What was sequenced was tumor tissue. These receptors all stem from a human donor with pancreatic ductal adenocarcinoma. The CDR3 runs from the conserved cysteine through the conserved F or W. Each record gives: D gene, V gene, clone size, J gene, CDR3 protein, CDR3 DNA. D genes are given only for firm matches. Expanded clones are given a class, and other clones once, few, many or no size at all.

D gene: .; V gene: TRBV18; clone size: once; J gene: TRBJ2-5; CDR3 protein: CASSPGLQRETQYF; CDR3 DNA: TGTGCCAGCTCACCGGGACTTCAAAGAGAGACCCAGTACTTC
D gene: TRBD1; V gene: TRBV28; clone size: .; J gene: TRBJ1-1; CDR3 protein: CANRPATGVNTEAFF; CDR3 DNA: TGTGCCAACCGACCAGCGACAGGGGTGAACACTGAAGCTTTCTTT
D gene: .; V gene: TRBV29-1; clone size: .; J gene: TRBJ1-1; CDR3 protein: CSVYHSLNTEAFF; CDR3 DNA: TGCAGCGTTTACCACAGTCTGAACACTGAAGCTTTCTTT
D gene: TRBD1; V gene: TRBV4-1; clone size: .; J gene: TRBJ2-1; CDR3 protein: CASSQAGTGFYNEQFF; CDR3 DNA: TGCGCCAGCAGCCAAGCCGGGACAGGGTTCTACAATGAGCAGTTCTTC
D gene: TRBD1; V gene: TRBV11-3; clone size: medium-sized; J gene: TRBJ2-2; CDR3 protein: CASSSGTGFYTGELFF; CDR3 DNA: TGTGCCAGCAGCTCCGGGACAGGGTTTTACACCGGGGAGCTGTTTTTT
D gene: .; V gene: TRBV9; clone size: .; J gene: TRBJ2-2; CDR3 protein: CASSELRTGELFF; CDR3 DNA: TGTGCCAGCAGCGAACTCCGCACCGGGGAGCTGTTTTTT
D gene: TRBD1; V gene: TRBV9; clone size: .; J gene: TRBJ1-1; CDR3 protein: CASSVIQGEAEAFF; CDR3 DNA: TGTGCCAGCAGTGTAATACAGGGGGAAGCTGAAGCTTTCTTT
D gene: .; V gene: TRBV18; clone size: few; J gene: TRBJ1-4; CDR3 protein: CASSVNANEKLFF; CDR3 DNA: TGTGCCAGCTCAGTTAATGCTAATGAAAAACTGTTTTTT
D gene: .; V gene: TRBV6-8; clone size: .; J gene: TRBJ1-1; CDR3 protein: CASSYSLGIKEAFF; CDR3 DNA: TGTGCCAGCAGTTACTCGTTGGGGATCAAGGAAGCTTTCTTT
D gene: .; V gene: TRBV29-1; clone size: .; J gene: TRBJ1-4; CDR3 protein: CSAGGTAVEKLFF; CDR3 DNA: TGCAGCGCCGGTGGGACCGCGGTTGAAAAACTGTTTTTT
D gene: .; V gene: TRBV12-5; clone size: .; J gene: TRBJ2-7; CDR3 protein: CASGLVRDGSYEQYF; CDR3 DNA: TGTGCTAGTGGTTTGGTCCGGGACGGCTCCTACGAGCAGTACTTC
D gene: TRBD1; V gene: TRBV29-1; clone size: .; J gene: TRBJ1-1; CDR3 protein: CSVEGDRGLYTEAFF; CDR3 DNA: TGCAGCGTTGAAGGGGACAGGGGGCTTTACACTGAAGCTTTCTTT
D gene: .; V gene: TRBV27; clone size: medium-sized; J gene: TRBJ2-1; CDR3 protein: CASSFRTYNEQFF; CDR3 DNA: TGTGCCAGCAGTTTTCGGACTTACAATGAGCAGTTCTTC
D gene: .; V gene: TRBV28; clone size: .; J gene: TRBJ1-1; CDR3 protein: CASRWIPNTEAFF; CDR3 DNA: TGTGCCAGCAGGTGGATTCCGAACACTGAAGCTTTCTTT
D gene: TRBD1; V gene: TRBV9; clone size: medium-sized; J gene: TRBJ1-2; CDR3 protein: CASTTDGRGAGYTF; CDR3 DNA: TGTGCCAGCACTACCGACGGCAGGGGGGCTGGCTACACCTTC
D gene: .; V gene: TRBV15; clone size: .; J gene: TRBJ1-2; CDR3 protein: CATSRAGTVSSNLYGYTF; CDR3 DNA: TGTGCCACCAGCAGAGCCGGGACGGTCTCCTCTAACCTCTATGGCTACACCTTC
D gene: TRBD2; V gene: TRBV2; clone size: .; J gene: TRBJ2-7; CDR3 protein: CASSPSGFSYEQYF; CDR3 DNA: TGTGCCAGCAGCCCTAGCGGGTTCTCCTACGAGCAGTACTTC
D gene: TRBD1; V gene: TRBV11-3; clone size: .; J gene: TRBJ1-1; CDR3 protein: CASSPSGQGLEAFF; CDR3 DNA: TGTGCCAGCAGCCCGTCGGGACAGGGGCTTGAAGCTTTCTTT
D gene: TRBD2; V gene: TRBV6-8; clone size: .; J gene: TRBJ2-5; CDR3 protein: CASRRTSGGASGQYF; CDR3 DNA: TGTGCCAGCAGGAGGACTAGCGGGGGGGCTTCGGGCCAGTACTTC
D gene: .; V gene: TRBV19; clone size: .; J gene: TRBJ2-3; CDR3 protein: CASSNGPHSDTQYF; CDR3 DNA: TGTGCCAGTAGCAACGGGCCACACAGTGATACGCAGTATTTT
D gene: .; V gene: TRBV6-8; clone size: few; J gene: TRBJ1-4; CDR3 protein: CASSRSSREKLFF; CDR3 DNA: TGTGCCAGCAGTCGATCCTCGAGGGAAAAACTGTTTTTT
D gene: .; V gene: TRBV6-8; clone size: few; J gene: TRBJ2-2; CDR3 protein: CASSRLLGGTGELFF; CDR3 DNA: TGTGCCAGCAGTCGGCTACTCGGGGGCACCGGGGAGCTGTTTTTT
D gene: .; V gene: TRBV19; clone size: few; J gene: TRBJ2-2; CDR3 protein: CASNRQANTGELFF; CDR3 DNA: TGTGCCAGTAACCGGCAGGCGAACACCGGGGAGCTGTTTTTT
D gene: .; V gene: TRBV28; clone size: few; J gene: TRBJ1-3; CDR3 protein: CASSPWSTVSGNTIYF; CDR3 DNA: TGTGCCAGCAGCCCCTGGTCTACAGTCTCTGGAAACACCATATATTTT
D gene: TRBD2; V gene: TRBV28; clone size: .; J gene: TRBJ2-7; CDR3 protein: CASSSPGLAGAYEQYF; CDR3 DNA: TGTGCCAGCAGTTCCCCGGGACTAGCGGGAGCCTACGAGCAGTACTTC
D gene: .; V gene: TRBV6-8; clone size: few; J gene: TRBJ2-2; CDR3 protein: CAMSPQTDTGELFF; CDR3 DNA: TGTGCGATGTCCCCCCAGACAGACACCGGGGAGCTGTTTTTT
D gene: .; V gene: TRBV25-1; clone size: .; J gene: TRBJ2-5; CDR3 protein: CASSTPSEGRYQETQYF; CDR3 DNA: TGTGCCAGCAGTACCCCGTCGGAGGGGAGGTACCAAGAGACCCAGTACTTC